This TCR beta chain was identified during a study of CD8 T cells in Susac syndrome (dated by TCRdb to between 2018 and 2020). In the study overall: Repertoire sequencing was used to test whether CD8+ T cell activation and differentiation in Susac syndrome was antigen driven. The study compared CD8+ T cell repertoire clonality among 12 healthy donors, 14 Susac syndrome patients and roughly 16 multiple sclerosis patients.

Inclusive of the bounding cysteine and phenylalanine, the CDR3 is 14 residues long. The CDR3 DNA has 42 bases and is translated from base 1. Based on the germline V gene, the CDR1 and CDR2 sequences are SGHRS and YFSETQ. Relative to germline, V is 2 bases shorter and J is 2 bases shorter, with 9 bases between their ends. Peripheral blood CD8+ and CD4+ T cells from healthy donors, Susac syndrome patients and multiple sclerosis patients were profiled by high-throughput TCR beta sequencing. Treatment-naive patients with stable or active relapsing-remitting disease fulfilling revised McDonald criteria were used as multiple sclerosis controls. Bulk CD8+ and CD4+ T cells were purified by magnetic negative isolation, while CD8+ TEMRA cells were enriched using FACS. Blood was collected in EDTA tubes and processed within 24 hours, with PBMCs isolated through density gradient centrifugation. PBMCs destined for TCR sequencing were cryopreserved in liquid nitrogen and later thawed in a 37 °C water bath. Purity of sorted or isolated CD4+, CD8+ and CD8+ TEMRA cells was at least 90%.

Concerning this clonotype: This receptor's antigen is unknown. No base quality information exists; no much larger clone differs at one position.

The paper as a whole reports these results and caveats: The study acknowledged that relatively few individuals were included in the TCR sequencing and HLA analysis.

RNA was extracted using the RNeasy kit, and about 0.5 to 1 ug of the RNA was reverse transcribed with random hexamers. TCR beta CDR3 regions were amplified with the immunoSEQ multiplex PCR assay covering 54 Vbeta and 13 Jbeta segments. PCR amplification bias was corrected using a synthetic template baseline for primer optimization and computational correction. Processing in the source paper ran as follows. Reads were annotated to V, D and J genes per IMGT and analyzed with immunoSEQ Analyzer, keeping only productive sequences. Clonality was calculated as one minus the Shannon entropy normalized by log2 of the number of productive unique sequences. Public and private clones were assessed among the 100 most prevalent clones of each patient and control. Clones were defined as Susac-specific when absent from the healthy and MS cohorts, from about 1,100 published viral clones and from other ImmuneACCESS disease sequences. The public reads were reprocessed in TCRdb via fastp at Q25 and MiXCR, keeping in-frame beta chains. All rows with the same CDR3 protein become a single entry with the most common DNA and genes. These V and J calls originate from TCRdb's pipeline instead of the authors' own analysis. The sample table shows 250,000 to 300,000 distinct CDR3 sequences, and 70% to 90% are seen once. The top ten clonotypes cover 0.095% to 0.14% of the sample.

The rearrangement combines TRBV5-1 with TRBJ2-3; no D segment can be confidently identified. Sequencing was performed on CD8+ T cells from PBMCs. The sequence was collected from a human donor with multiple sclerosis. The nucleotides are TGCGCCAGCAGCTTCCGGACCCCCACAGATACGCAGTATTTT. Its product reads: CASSFRTPTDTQYF.